These T cell receptor beta chains were read from a single sample in a study of blood T cell repertoires in COVID-19. Repertoires were generated with immunoSEQ multiplex PCR, while TCRdb's copy carries only in-frame clones and drops some. The data hold about 370,000 clones, with roughly 90% observed a single time. The specimen was peripheral blood. The receptors stem from a woman younger than 45 with COVID-19, enrolled during active disease. Both conserved end residues are part of each CDR3. A D gene is named only where the DNA matches it firmly. Clone size is stated in some rows and not others, as once, few, many or a class when expanded.

V gene	D gene	clone size	J gene	CDR3 DNA	CDR3 protein
TRBV28	TRBD1	-	TRBJ1-2	TGTGCCAGCAGGACAGGGCCAGATGGCTACACCTTC	CASRTGPDGYTF
TRBV28	TRBD2	-	TRBJ2-1	TGTGCCAGCACCGATCCACTAGCGCGAGCCTACAATGAGCAGTTCTTC	CASTDPLARAYNEQFF
TRBV7-9	-	-	TRBJ2-5	TGTGCCAGCAGCCCTAGGGCCGGCACAGGAAATCGAGAGACCCAGTACTTC	CASSPRAGTGNRETQYF
TRBV5-1	TRBD1	once	TRBJ1-6	TGCGCCAGTAAACCGGGACAGCGGTATAATTCACCCCTCCACTTT	CASKPGQRYNSPLHF
TRBV7-2	TRBD2	-	TRBJ2-3	TGTGCCAGCAGCCTCACTAGCGGGGGGACAGATACGCAGTATTTT	CASSLTSGGTDTQYF
TRBV5-6	TRBD2	-	TRBJ2-5	TGTGCCAGCAGCTTAGGACTAGCGACTTCGGAGACCCAGTACTTC	CASSLGLATSETQYF
TRBV10-3	TRBD1	once	TRBJ1-3	TGTGCCATCAACCTAGGGACAGGCGGAAACACCATATATTTT	CAINLGTGGNTIYF
TRBV28	-	-	TRBJ2-2	TGTGCCAGCAGTTTTCATGATCGGAGTGGCAGGGATAACACCGGGGAGCTGTTTTTT	CASSFHDRSGRDNTGELFF
TRBV10-3	TRBD1	-	TRBJ1-4	TGTGCCATCAGTGGGGAACCGGGACAGGTTAATGAAAAACTGTTTTTT	CAISGEPGQVNEKLFF
TRBV7-9	-	-	TRBJ1-1	TGTGCCAGCAGGCCGGGACTATCTGAAGCTTTCTTT	CASRPGLSEAFF
TRBV29-1	TRBD1	-	TRBJ2-7	TGCAGCGTTACCCGGGACAGGGAACTCCTGCTTCACGAGCAGTACTTC	CSVTRDRELLLHEQYF
TRBV19	-	-	TRBJ2-3	TGTGCCAGTAGTATCCCCCGGACAGATACGCAGTATTTT	CASSIPRTDTQYF
TRBV7-9	-	-	TRBJ2-1	TGTGCCAGCAGCTTATCCCCAACGGGAGAGGATGAGCAGTTCTTC	CASSLSPTGEDEQFF
TRBV7-2	-	few	TRBJ1-3	TGTGCCAGCAGCTTAGGAGGGAACGGAAACACCATATATTTT	CASSLGGNGNTIYF
TRBV7-9	TRBD1	-	TRBJ1-1	TGTGCCAGCAGCTTGGGGACAGGGGTGAACACTGAAGCTTTCTTT	CASSLGTGVNTEAFF
TRBV6-5	-	-	TRBJ2-3	TGTGCCAGCACGGACATCACAGATACGCAGTATTTT	CASTDITDTQYF
TRBV2	-	-	TRBJ1-5	TGTGCCAGCGGCCTTAATAGCAATCAGCCCCAGCATTTT	CASGLNSNQPQHF
TRBV28	TRBD1	-	TRBJ2-5	TGTGCCAGCAGTGCCGGGACAGCCGCAGAGACCCAGTACTTC	CASSAGTAAETQYF
TRBV15	-	-	TRBJ2-7	TGTGCCACCAGCAGAGATGTGGCAGTCTCCTACGAGCAGTACTTC	CATSRDVAVSYEQYF
TRBV15	-	-	TRBJ2-3	TGTGCCACCAGCATCACGCCAGGGCTCGCAGATACGCAGTATTTT	CATSITPGLADTQYF
TRBV10-3	TRBD1	once	TRBJ1-1	TGTGCCGTGGTAGGGACAGGCTGGGGGGACACTGAAGCTTTCTTT	CAVVGTGWGDTEAFF
TRBV7-2	TRBD1	-	TRBJ2-7	TGTGCCAGCAGCACAAGTGAGGGGGCTAGCGAGCAGTACTTC	CASSTSEGASEQYF
TRBV27	-	-	TRBJ1-2	TGTGCCAGCAGTTTTGTCCGGGGTTCTTTCTATGGCTACACCTTC	CASSFVRGSFYGYTF
TRBV19	-	-	TRBJ1-3	TGTGCCAGTACCCCCTCAGCGGCCTCTGGAAACACCATATATTTT	CASTPSAASGNTIYF